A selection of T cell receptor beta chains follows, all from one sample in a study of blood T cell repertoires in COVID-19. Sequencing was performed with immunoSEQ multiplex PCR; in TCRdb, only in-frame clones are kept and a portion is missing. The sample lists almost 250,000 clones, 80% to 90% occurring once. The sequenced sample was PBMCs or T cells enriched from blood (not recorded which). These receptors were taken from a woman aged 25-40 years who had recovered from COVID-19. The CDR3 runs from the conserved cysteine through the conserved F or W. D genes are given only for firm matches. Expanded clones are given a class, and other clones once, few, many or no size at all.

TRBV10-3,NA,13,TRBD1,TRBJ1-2,CAVFRTGTYGYTF,TGTGCCGTATTCCGGACAGGGACGTATGGCTACACCTTC
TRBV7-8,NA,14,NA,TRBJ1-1,CASSRDNLNTEAFF,TGTGCCAGCAGCCGGGACAACTTGAACACTGAAGCTTTCTTT
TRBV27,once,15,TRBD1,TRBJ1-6,CASSSTSGGSTPLHF,TGTGCCAGCAGTTCCACCTCAGGGGGGAGCACACCCCTCCACTTT
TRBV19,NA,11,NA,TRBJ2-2,CASTGTGELFF,TGTGCCAGTACAGGGACCGGGGAGCTGTTTTTT
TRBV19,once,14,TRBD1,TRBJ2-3,CASSTRTGTDTQYF,TGTGCCAGTAGTACCCGGACAGGGACAGATACGCAGTATTTT
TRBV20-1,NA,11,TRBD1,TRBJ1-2,CSAKGAKGYTF,TGCAGTGCTAAGGGGGCGAAAGGCTACACCTTC
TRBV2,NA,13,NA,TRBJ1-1,CASSVGGNTEAFF,TGTGCCAGCAGTGTGGGGGGGAACACTGAAGCTTTCTTT
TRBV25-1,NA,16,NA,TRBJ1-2,CATATEAGSLNYGYTF,TGTGCCACTGCTACCGAGGCGGGCTCTTTGAACTATGGCTACACCTTC
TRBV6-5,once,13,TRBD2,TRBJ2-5,CASCRGGGETQYF,TGTGCCAGCTGTCGGGGGGGAGGAGAGACCCAGTACTTC
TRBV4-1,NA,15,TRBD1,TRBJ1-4,CASSHTGGTNEKLFF,TGCGCCAGCAGCCACACAGGGGGTACTAATGAAAAACTGTTTTTT
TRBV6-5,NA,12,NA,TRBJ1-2,CASKAGNYGYTF,TGTGCCAGCAAGGCAGGAAACTATGGCTACACCTTC
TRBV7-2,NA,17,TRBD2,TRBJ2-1,CASSSRGTSGLYNEQFF,TGTGCCAGCAGCTCACGGGGGACTAGCGGCCTTTACAATGAGCAGTTCTTC
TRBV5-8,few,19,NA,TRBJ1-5,CASSLVVGALSYSNQPQHF,TGTGCCAGCAGCTTGGTTGTGGGGGCCCTATCTTATAGCAATCAGCCCCAGCATTTT
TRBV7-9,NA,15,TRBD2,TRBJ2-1,CASSLEAGGPHEQFF,TGTGCCAGCAGCTTAGAGGCGGGAGGGCCACATGAGCAGTTCTTC
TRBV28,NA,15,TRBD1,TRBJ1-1,CASSGRQGAGTEAFF,TGTGCCAGCAGTGGACGACAGGGGGCGGGCACTGAAGCTTTCTTT
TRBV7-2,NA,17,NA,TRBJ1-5,CASSLERKGEINQPQHF,TGTGCCAGCAGCTTAGAAAGAAAGGGGGAAATCAATCAGCCCCAGCATTTT
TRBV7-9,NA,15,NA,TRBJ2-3,CASSLRGGITDTQYF,TGTGCCAGCAGCTTAAGGGGCGGGATCACAGATACGCAGTATTTT
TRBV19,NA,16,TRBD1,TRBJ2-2,CASSPSGTVNTGELFF,TGTGCCAGTAGTCCCTCAGGGACAGTCAACACCGGGGAGCTGTTTTTT
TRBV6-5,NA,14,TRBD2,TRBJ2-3,CASKAGGGTDTQYF,TGTGCCAGCAAGGCGGGAGGGGGCACAGATACGCAGTATTTT
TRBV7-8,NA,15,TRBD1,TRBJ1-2,CASSPPRTGKNGYTF,TGTGCCAGCAGCCCACCTCGGACAGGGAAGAATGGCTACACCTTC
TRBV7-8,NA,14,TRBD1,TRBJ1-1,CASSPGQGVLNGFF,TGTGCCAGCAGCCCCGGACAGGGGGTACTAAACGGTTTCTTT
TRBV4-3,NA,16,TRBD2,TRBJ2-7,CASSQDLRGGSYEQYF,TGCGCCAGCAGCCAAGATCTCCGGGGGGGCTCCTACGAGCAGTACTTC
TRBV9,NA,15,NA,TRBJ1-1,CASSSRIVTNTEAFF,TGTGCCAGCAGCTCCAGGATAGTGACAAACACTGAAGCTTTCTTT
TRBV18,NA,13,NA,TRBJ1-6,CASHTGSDSPLHF,TGTGCCAGCCACACAGGGAGCGATTCACCCCTCCACTTT
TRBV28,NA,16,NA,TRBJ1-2,CASSSDSRPAGYGYTF,TGTGCCAGCAGTTCGGACAGCAGACCTGCTGGCTATGGCTACACCTTC
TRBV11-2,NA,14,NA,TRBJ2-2,CASRGQANTGELFF,TGTGCCAGCAGAGGACAAGCGAACACCGGGGAGCTGTTTTTT
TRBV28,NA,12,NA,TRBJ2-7,CASRQAGYEQYF,TGTGCCAGCAGACAGGCTGGGTACGAGCAGTACTTC
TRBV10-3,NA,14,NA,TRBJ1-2,CAISSGASNYGYTF,TGTGCCATCAGCTCTGGAGCTTCTAACTATGGCTACACCTTC
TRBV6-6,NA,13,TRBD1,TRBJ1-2,CASGTGVNYGYTF,TGTGCCAGCGGAACAGGGGTGAACTATGGCTACACCTTC
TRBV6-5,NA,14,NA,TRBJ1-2,CASSYGAGLAGYTF,TGTGCCAGCAGTTACGGTGCGGGTTTGGCTGGCTACACCTTC
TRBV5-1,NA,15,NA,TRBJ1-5,CASSLEDTVNQPQHF,TGCGCCAGCAGCTTAGAAGACACCGTCAATCAGCCCCAGCATTTT
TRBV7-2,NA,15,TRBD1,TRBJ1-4,CASSYTGTGGEKLFF,TGTGCCAGCAGCTATACCGGGACAGGGGGCGAAAAACTGTTTTTT
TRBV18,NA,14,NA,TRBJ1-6,CASSPPSYNSPLHF,TGTGCCAGCTCACCCCCCAGTTATAATTCACCCCTCCACTTT